This is a list of T cell receptor beta chains from one sample in a study of OX40 agonist ivuxolimab in advanced cancers. Repertoires were generated with immunoSEQ multiplex PCR, while TCRdb's copy carries only in-frame clones and drops some. The repertoire has approximately 47,000 clones, around 84% of them found once; the top ten carry approximately 2%. The sequencing here drew on CD4+ or CD8+ T cells sorted from blood, taken in a trial of the OX40 agonist ivuxolimab. The origin of the receptors is an adult with an advanced solid tumor such as melanoma, head and neck, liver or kidney cancer. The CDR3 runs from the conserved cysteine through the conserved F or W. The order of the fields is CDR3 DNA, CDR3 protein, J gene, clone size, D gene, V gene. D genes are given only for firm matches. Only part of the rows carry a size: once, few, many, or a class if the clone is expanded.

CDR3 DNA: TGTGCCAGCAGTGTCCCACCTGGTACGGGTATTGATGAAAAACTGTTTTTT
CDR3 protein: CASSVPPGTGIDEKLFF
J gene: TRBJ1-4
clone size: NA
D gene: NA
V gene: TRBV25-1

CDR3 DNA: TGTGCCAGCAGCTTAGGAATGGCTTCCTCTGGAAACACCATATATTTT
CDR3 protein: CASSLGMASSGNTIYF
J gene: TRBJ1-3
clone size: NA
D gene: NA
V gene: TRBV7-6

CDR3 DNA: TGTGCCAGCAGCGCAACAACTGGCTACACCTTC
CDR3 protein: CASSATTGYTF
J gene: TRBJ1-2
clone size: NA
D gene: NA
V gene: TRBV2

CDR3 DNA: TGCGCCAGCAGCGGCCGGGACAGGGGATCCTACGAGCAGTACTTC
CDR3 protein: CASSGRDRGSYEQYF
J gene: TRBJ2-7
clone size: NA
D gene: TRBD1
V gene: TRBV5-1

CDR3 DNA: TGTGCCAGCAGCCCGACTAGCGGGACCCACAATGAGCAGTTCTTC
CDR3 protein: CASSPTSGTHNEQFF
J gene: TRBJ2-1
clone size: NA
D gene: TRBD2
V gene: TRBV7-3

CDR3 DNA: TGTGCCAGCAGTGGGAGGGGGCCGCGTGGCTCCTACGAGCAGTACTTC
CDR3 protein: CASSGRGPRGSYEQYF
J gene: TRBJ2-7
clone size: NA
D gene: NA
V gene: TRBV6-1

CDR3 DNA: TGTGCCAGCACTGCGGACAGGGCAAATGAGCAGTTCTTC
CDR3 protein: CASTADRANEQFF
J gene: TRBJ2-1
clone size: NA
D gene: TRBD1
V gene: TRBV2

CDR3 DNA: TGTGCCAGCAGTCCACTAGGGAGCTCCTACAATGAGCAGTTCTTC
CDR3 protein: CASSPLGSSYNEQFF
J gene: TRBJ2-1
clone size: NA
D gene: NA
V gene: TRBV27

CDR3 DNA: TGTGCCAGTAGTATTGATCTAGCGCCGAACACCGGGGAGCTGTTTTTT
CDR3 protein: CASSIDLAPNTGELFF
J gene: TRBJ2-2
clone size: NA
D gene: NA
V gene: TRBV19

CDR3 DNA: TGTGCCAGCAGCTCCCGCGAGGGTGGCGGGGAGCTGTTTTTT
CDR3 protein: CASSSREGGGELFF
J gene: TRBJ2-2
clone size: NA
D gene: NA
V gene: TRBV7-6

CDR3 DNA: TGTGCCAGCAGGGACGGGCGGGTCGGGGGCATGCAGCCCCAGCATTTT
CDR3 protein: CASRDGRVGGMQPQHF
J gene: TRBJ1-5
clone size: NA
D gene: NA
V gene: TRBV2

CDR3 DNA: TGTGCCAGCAGCTCCCCGACAGTCTCTGGGGCCAACGTCCTGACTTTC
CDR3 protein: CASSSPTVSGANVLTF
J gene: TRBJ2-6
clone size: NA
D gene: NA
V gene: TRBV7-9

CDR3 DNA: TGTGCCAGCAGCCCCGACAGGGGGTCCTACAATGAGCAGTTCTTC
CDR3 protein: CASSPDRGSYNEQFF
J gene: TRBJ2-1
clone size: NA
D gene: TRBD1
V gene: TRBV5-6

CDR3 DNA: TGTGCCAGCAGTTCTCCAGCGGGAGCGGTAGATACGCAGTATTTT
CDR3 protein: CASSSPAGAVDTQYF
J gene: TRBJ2-3
clone size: NA
D gene: TRBD2
V gene: TRBV28

CDR3 DNA: TGTGCCAGCACGGACAGGGTTAATTCACCCCTCCACTTT
CDR3 protein: CASTDRVNSPLHF
J gene: TRBJ1-6
clone size: NA
D gene: TRBD1
V gene: TRBV2

CDR3 DNA: TGCGCCAGCAGCAGGGGGGGAGCGACAGATACGCAGTATTTT
CDR3 protein: CASSRGGATDTQYF
J gene: TRBJ2-3
clone size: NA
D gene: NA
V gene: TRBV5-1

CDR3 DNA: TGCGCCAGCAGCAACCAAGCGGGGACTAGCACAGATACGCAGTATTTT
CDR3 protein: CASSNQAGTSTDTQYF
J gene: TRBJ2-3
clone size: NA
D gene: TRBD2
V gene: TRBV5-1

CDR3 DNA: TGTGCCAGCAGTAGTCAGGGTTGGGAGCAGTTCTTC
CDR3 protein: CASSSQGWEQFF
J gene: TRBJ2-1
clone size: NA
D gene: NA
V gene: TRBV6-6

CDR3 DNA: TGTGCCAGCAGTTACTCGGGTCGGTCGGGAGAGACCCAGTACTTC
CDR3 protein: CASSYSGRSGETQYF
J gene: TRBJ2-5
clone size: NA
D gene: NA
V gene: TRBV6-5

CDR3 DNA: TGCGCCAGCAGCCAAGGACAAAAGAACTATGGCTACACCTTC
CDR3 protein: CASSQGQKNYGYTF
J gene: TRBJ1-2
clone size: NA
D gene: NA
V gene: TRBV4-3

CDR3 DNA: TGTGCCAGCAGCTTCCCCCTCCAGGGGGCTGAAGCTTTCTTT
CDR3 protein: CASSFPLQGAEAFF
J gene: TRBJ1-1
clone size: NA
D gene: TRBD1
V gene: TRBV11-2

CDR3 DNA: TGTGCCAGTAGTAAGCGGCTAGCGAAAACAGATACGCAGTATTTT
CDR3 protein: CASSKRLAKTDTQYF
J gene: TRBJ2-3
clone size: NA
D gene: NA
V gene: TRBV19

CDR3 DNA: TGTGCCAGCAGCCAGCTGACAGGGAGGGCTGGAAACACCATATATTTT
CDR3 protein: CASSQLTGRAGNTIYF
J gene: TRBJ1-3
clone size: NA
D gene: TRBD1
V gene: TRBV14

CDR3 DNA: TGTGCCAGCAGTGTCGCCGATACGCAGTATTTT
CDR3 protein: CASSVADTQYF
J gene: TRBJ2-3
clone size: NA
D gene: NA
V gene: TRBV2

CDR3 DNA: TGTGCCAGCAGTCCCGGGACAGGGGGGACTGAAGCTTTCTTT
CDR3 protein: CASSPGTGGTEAFF
J gene: TRBJ1-1
clone size: NA
D gene: TRBD1
V gene: TRBV11-3

CDR3 DNA: TGTGCCAGTAGAGGACAGTCTCAGCCCCAGCATTTT
CDR3 protein: CASRGQSQPQHF
J gene: TRBJ1-5
clone size: NA
D gene: NA
V gene: TRBV19

CDR3 DNA: TGTGCCAGCAGCCAGCAAACCACCCAAGAGACCCAGTACTTC
CDR3 protein: CASSQQTTQETQYF
J gene: TRBJ2-5
clone size: once
D gene: NA
V gene: TRBV14

CDR3 DNA: TGTGCCTGGAGTGTACTGGGGGGGTACGGCTACACCTTC
CDR3 protein: CAWSVLGGYGYTF
J gene: TRBJ1-2
clone size: NA
D gene: NA
V gene: TRBV30

CDR3 DNA: TGCGCCAGCAGCTTGGAGCGGGGAGACACCGGGGAGCTGTTTTTT
CDR3 protein: CASSLERGDTGELFF
J gene: TRBJ2-2
clone size: NA
D gene: TRBD2
V gene: TRBV5-1

CDR3 DNA: TGTGCTAGTGGTTTGGTGCTAGCGGGGGGGGAGACCCAGTACTTC
CDR3 protein: CASGLVLAGGETQYF
J gene: TRBJ2-5
clone size: NA
D gene: TRBD2
V gene: TRBV12-5

CDR3 DNA: TGCGCCAGCAGCCAAGATCGAAGGGCCGGGGAGCTGTTTTTT
CDR3 protein: CASSQDRRAGELFF
J gene: TRBJ2-2
clone size: NA
D gene: NA
V gene: TRBV4-1

CDR3 DNA: TGTGCCAGCAGCATCCCGGGGGACTATGGCTACACCTTC
CDR3 protein: CASSIPGDYGYTF
J gene: TRBJ1-2
clone size: NA
D gene: NA
V gene: TRBV7-9

CDR3 DNA: TGTGCCAGCAGCTTAGGGGCTAGCGCGAACACAGATACGCAGTATTTT
CDR3 protein: CASSLGASANTDTQYF
J gene: TRBJ2-3
clone size: NA
D gene: NA
V gene: TRBV11-3

CDR3 DNA: TGTGCCAGCAGCTCGGGACTAGCGGGAGGGACCGGGGAGCTGTTTTTT
CDR3 protein: CASSSGLAGGTGELFF
J gene: TRBJ2-2
clone size: NA
D gene: TRBD2
V gene: TRBV7-9

CDR3 DNA: TGTGCCAGCAGCTTGGAGCGGGGAGGCACCGGGGAGCTGTTTTTT
CDR3 protein: CASSLERGGTGELFF
J gene: TRBJ2-2
clone size: once
D gene: TRBD2
V gene: TRBV5-4

CDR3 DNA: TGTGCCACCAGAAACAGTGGCGTAGGGGGCTACACCTTC
CDR3 protein: CATRNSGVGGYTF
J gene: TRBJ1-2
clone size: NA
D gene: NA
V gene: TRBV15

CDR3 DNA: TGTGCCAGCAGCTCAGGGACTAGCGTAGATACGGAGCAGTTCTTC
CDR3 protein: CASSSGTSVDTEQFF
J gene: TRBJ2-1
clone size: NA
D gene: TRBD2
V gene: TRBV7-9

CDR3 DNA: TGTGCCAGCAGTCCGCCCGCTTCCGACAGGGAAGGCTACACCTTC
CDR3 protein: CASSPPASDREGYTF
J gene: TRBJ1-2
clone size: few
D gene: TRBD1
V gene: TRBV6-6

CDR3 DNA: TGTGCCAGCAGCGTAGACTCCCAGGGCATCAACGAGCAGTACTTC
CDR3 protein: CASSVDSQGINEQYF
J gene: TRBJ2-7
clone size: NA
D gene: NA
V gene: TRBV9

CDR3 DNA: TGCGCCAGCAGCTTGTTGCCTAGCGGGGTTGGCACAGATACGCAGTATTTT
CDR3 protein: CASSLLPSGVGTDTQYF
J gene: TRBJ2-3
clone size: once
D gene: TRBD2
V gene: TRBV5-1

CDR3 DNA: TGTGCCAGCAGCTTGCGAGTCCGGGACACCTCACTGAACACTGAAGCTTTCTTT
CDR3 protein: CASSLRVRDTSLNTEAFF
J gene: TRBJ1-1
clone size: NA
D gene: NA
V gene: TRBV5-6

CDR3 DNA: TGCGCCAGCAGCTACCGGGGGACCGACAACACTGAAGCTTTCTTT
CDR3 protein: CASSYRGTDNTEAFF
J gene: TRBJ1-1
clone size: NA
D gene: NA
V gene: TRBV5-1

CDR3 DNA: TGCGCCAGCAGCCAAAGTCCTTGGGCCCCACTGTTCTTC
CDR3 protein: CASSQSPWAPLFF
J gene: TRBJ2-1
clone size: NA
D gene: NA
V gene: TRBV4-3

CDR3 DNA: TGCGCCAGCAGCTCCCGCGGGGGCGCGGAGTCACCCCTCCACTTT
CDR3 protein: CASSSRGGAESPLHF
J gene: TRBJ1-6
clone size: NA
D gene: NA
V gene: TRBV5-1